The 4 T cell receptor beta chains in this list originate from one sample, sequenced in a study of beta chain features in type 1 diabetes. Expressed TCRB transcripts were sequenced, since all the RNA that had been isolated was reverse transcribed. Clones were sequenced by immunoSEQ multiplex PCR, and TCRdb holds only the in-frame ones, with some missing. The repertoire holds roughly 230,000 clones, 9.6% seen once, with 0.034% in the top ten. The sample comprised naive CD4+ T cells from blood. These receptor sequences come from a woman younger than 35 in good health.

This clone was counted only a few times. The V and J genes are TRBV2 and TRBJ1-4; possibly TRBD1 for D (5 bases). Germline CDR1 SNHLY, CDR2 FYNNEI. V lost 8 bases to trimming and J lost 8 bases, with 12 bases between them. The CDR3 contains 12 residues. The CDR3 nucleotides read TGTGCCAGCCTGGCAGGGTCCGAAAAACTGTTTTTT. Protein sequence: CASLAGSEKLFF.

The chain couples TRBV6-1 to TRBJ2-2; 8 nucleotides line up with TRBD2. The trim removed 9 bases at V and 4 bases at J, leaving 7 bases unmatched. The CDR3 contains 14 residues. Germline loops: CDR1 MNHNS, CDR2 SASEGT. CDR3 amino acids: CASPPGGLTGELFF. Written as DNA, the CDR3 is TGTGCCAGTCCTCCGGGAGGGCTCACCGGGGAGCTGTTTTTT.

In its sample, this clone was seen a few times. This chain uses TRBV30 with TRBJ1-4, with 9 bases fitting TRBD1. With 1 base clipped from V and 4 bases from J, the junction kept 4 bases outside the gene matches. The CDR3 is 15 amino acids. Germline lookup yields CDR1 GTSNPN and CDR2 SVGIG (reference sequence). The CDR3 region has the DNA TGTGCCTGGAGTGCCGGACAGGGGCTTAATGAAAAACTGTTTTTT. It translates to CAWSAGQGLNEKLFF.

The V call is TRBV7-9, the J call TRBJ2-1; possibly TRBD1 for D (5 bases). The V end was cut by 1 base, the J end by 6 bases, with 7 bases between. The CDR3 runs to 13 residues. Germline CDR1 and CDR2: SEHNR and FQNEAQ (reference sequence). CDR3 coding DNA: TGTGCCAGCAGCTTAGGGGGCCTCAATGAGCAGTTCTTC. Protein sequence: CASSLGGLNEQFF.